These 26 T cell receptor beta chains originate from one sample sequenced in a study of Tregs in tolerant kidney transplant recipients (dated by TCRdb to the late 2010s). The receptor library was made with the immunoSEQ multiplex PCR assay. Entries here come from immuneACCESS through TCRdb and include only in-frame sequences with V and J called. Some clones fail to appear in such tables; in the studies checked, an unresolved V gene covers under half of the shortfall, and the cause of the remainder is unknown. The sample data list about 15,000 clones, and around half of these were observed just once. Under 4% of the sample lies in the top ten. These receptors' targets are unknown. Sample time point, as interpreted from the label and publication: blood sample drawn before combined kidney and bone marrow transplant. For bulk CFSE mixed lymphocyte reactions, CFSE-labeled recipient PBMCs were cocultured for approximately six days with irradiated donor PBMCs and were then stained for CD3/CD4/CD8 and FACS-sorted.

The sample in question was CD4+ T cells from blood cultured with allogeneic cells, obtained before the transplant. These receptors all stem from a human patient who received a combined kidney and bone marrow transplant.

The chain has TRBV7-3 and TRBJ2-7, with D possibly TRBD2 on 6 matching bases. CDR1 is SGHTA and CDR2 is FQGTGA in the germline V gene. The V end was cut by 2 bases, the J end by 2 bases, with 13 bases between. This CDR3 has 15 amino acids. The CDR3 loop reads CASSLVGTGAYEQYF. The DNA for the CDR3 is TGTGCCAGCAGCTTAGTTGGGACGGGAGCCTACGAGCAGTACTTC.

V is TRBV5-6 and J is TRBJ1-2; TRBD1 matches at 7 bases. This CDR3 is 17 amino acids long. V was pared by 0 bases and J by 4 bases, with 12 bases of the junction left unmatched. Per the germline V gene, CDR1 is SGHDT and CDR2 is YYEEEE. The CDR3 nucleotides are TGTGCCAGCAGCTTGGAAACAGTTCGGGACAGACTCTATGGCTACACCTTC. This sequence encodes CASSLETVRDRLYGYTF. The full variable domain, its missing parts supplied by reference TRBV5-6 and TRBJ1-2, is DAGVTQSPTHLIKTRGQQVTLRCSPKSGHDTVSWYQQALGQGPQFIFQYYEEEERQRGNFPDRFSGHQFPNYSSELNVNALLLGDSALYLCASSLETVRDRLYGYTFGSGTRLTVV.

This clone has more than one count but fewer than ten. This rearrangement joins TRBV10-3 to TRBJ1-5, with D uncertain. V lost 4 bases and J lost 6, with 10 bases in between. Germline V gene sequence: CDR1 ENHRY, CDR2 SYGVKD. This CDR3 has 13 amino acids. CDR3 bases: TGTGCCATCAGTGGGCAGGTCGGTCAGCCCCAGCATTTT. Residues: CAISGQVGQPQHF.

This clone has only a few counts. J is TRBJ2-7 and V is TRBV5-6; D is ambiguous. The germline V gene encodes CDR1 SGHDT and CDR2 YYEEEE. CDR3 length: 13 amino acids. The V gene lost 2 bases and the J gene lost 3 bases, with 9 bases spanning the gap. CDR3 in amino acids: CASSFSYYYEQYF. CDR3 nucleotides: TGTGCCAGCAGCTTTTCCTACTACTACGAGCAGTACTTC. Together with reference TRBV5-6 and TRBJ2-7, the CDR3 gives the full variable domain: DAGVTQSPTHLIKTRGQQVTLRCSPKSGHDTVSWYQQALGQGPQFIFQYYEEEERQRGNFPDRFSGHQFPNYSSELNVNALLLGDSALYLCASSFSYYYEQYFGPGTRLTVT.

The chain joins TRBV7-3 to TRBJ2-3; a weak D match, TRBD1 (6 bases). CDR1 and CDR2 from the germline V gene are SGHTA and FQGTGA. The germline V and J ends were trimmed by 5 bases and 3 bases, with 9 bases remaining between them. This CDR3 has 13 amino acids. CDR3 in DNA: TGTGCCAGCAGCGCAGGGGCGACAGATACGCAGTATTTT. Translated, it gives CASSAGATDTQYF.

This sequence joins TRBV20-1 and TRBJ1-2; D perhaps matches TRBD1 (5 bases). The CDR3 loop spans 11 amino acids. The V gene lost 7 bases and the J gene lost 8 bases, with 14 bases spanning the gap. The germline CDR1 and CDR2 sequences are DFQATT and SNEGSKA (reference sequence). CDR3 sequence: CSGAGLGGYTF. Written as DNA, the CDR3 is TGCAGTGGAGCGGGGCTAGGGGGCTACACCTTC.

This clone has only a few counts. The genes are TRBV30 and TRBJ1-1; weak D call: TRBD1 (5 bases). The CDR3 is 14 amino acids. Trimming left V 0 bases short and J 5 bases short, with 13 bases between. Germline CDR1 and CDR2: GTSNPN and SVGIG (reference sequence). CDR3 region: CAWSVVIGQTEAFF. The CDR3 DNA reads TGTGCCTGGAGTGTAGTAATTGGACAAACTGAAGCTTTCTTT.

J is TRBJ2-5 and V is TRBV7-2, with 12 bases aligning to TRBD2. The CDR3 loop spans 15 amino acids. The ends lost 5 bases at V and 5 bases at J; junction bases unmatched: 6. Germline assignment: CDR1 SGHTA and CDR2 FQGNSA. The CDR3 here is CASSPRLAGEETQYF. The CDR3 DNA follows: TGTGCCAGCAGCCCCCGACTAGCGGGAGAGGAGACCCAGTACTTC.

This clone was detected only once. The CDR3 DNA is TGTGCCAGCAGCGTAGCCCCAGGTTCCTTCTATGGCTACACCTTC. As protein: CASSVAPGSFYGYTF. This sequence joins TRBV9 and TRBJ1-2; D unresolved. This CDR3 has 15 amino acids. Trimming removed 0 bases at V and 4 bases at J, with 13 bases between. From germline, CDR1 is SGDLS and CDR2 YYNGEE. Complete variable domain (other parts from reference TRBV9 and TRBJ1-2): DSGVTQTPKHLITATGQRVTLRCSPRSGDLSVYWYQQSLDQGLQFLIQYYNGEERAKGNILERFSAQQFPDLHSELNLSSLELGDSALYFCASSVAPGSFYGYTFGSGTRLTVV.

This chain links TRBV7-7 with TRBJ2-5; 7 positions agree with TRBD1. V shed 5 bases, J shed 1 base, and the junction held 10 bases outside the gene matches. The CDR3 contains 16 residues. The germline gives CDR1 SSHAT, CDR2 FNYEAQ (reference sequence). This CDR3 reads CASSPSRGTAQETQYF. CDR3 bases: TGTGCCAGCAGCCCTAGCCGAGGGACAGCCCAAGAGACCCAGTACTTC.

The rearrangement uses TRBV28 and TRBJ1-2; D gene uncertain. This CDR3 spans 12 amino acids. Trimming left V 2 bases short and J 4 bases short, with 5 bases between. Germline CDR1 and CDR2: MDHEN and SYDVKM. The CDR3 reads CASSLRGYGYTF. DNA of the CDR3: TGTGCCAGCAGTTTAAGAGGCTATGGCTACACCTTC.

This clone was detected only a few times. J is TRBJ2-3 and V is TRBV18, with D possibly matching TRBD2 (6 bases). The CDR3 runs to 16 residues. Germline lookup yields CDR1 KGHSH and CDR2 LQKENI. V dropped 3 bases and J dropped 0 bases, with 13 bases sitting between them. The CDR3 loop is CASSPGGLHSTDTQYF. For the CDR3, the DNA is TGTGCCAGCTCACCGGGGGGACTGCATAGCACAGATACGCAGTATTTT.

This clone showed up just a few times. The V and J genes are TRBV7-9 and TRBJ2-3, with 11 bases fitting TRBD2. With V trimmed by 3 bases and J by 2 bases, 7 bases remained unmatched. The germline V gene has CDR1 SEHNR and CDR2 FQNEAQ (reference sequence). The CDR3 has 17 amino acids. CDR3 amino acids: CASSFTSGSRLTDTQYF. The CDR3 DNA reads as TGTGCCAGCAGCTTTACTAGCGGGAGCCGCCTCACAGATACGCAGTATTTT.

This chain links TRBV18 with TRBJ2-7, with a weak D call TRBD1 (6 bases). The germline V gene encodes CDR1 KGHSH and CDR2 LQKENI. The V end lost 3 bases, the J end lost 1 base, and 10 bases lay between the germline ends. This CDR3 has 14 amino acids. In nucleotides, the CDR3 is TGTGCCAGCTCACCTCTACAGGGTTCCTACGAGCAGTACTTC. This translates into CASSPLQGSYEQYF.

By share of the sample, this clone is medium-sized. The chain couples TRBV5-4 to TRBJ1-1; the D gene is possibly TRBD1 (5 bases). This CDR3 has 13 amino acids. V lost 9 bases and J lost 7, with 19 bases in between. Germline V gives CDR1 SGHNT, CDR2 YYREEE (reference sequence). CDR3 sequence reads: CANHIQGFGEAFF. As DNA, the CDR3 is TGTGCCAACCACATTCAGGGTTTCGGTGAAGCTTTCTTT.

The chain is built from TRBV4-2 and TRBJ2-3; 7 nucleotides line up with TRBD2. The V gene end was trimmed by 2 bases and the J gene end by 5 bases; junction bases not matched to a gene: 7. Germline CDR1 reads LGHNA; CDR2 reads YNFKEQ. This CDR3 is 15 amino acids long. The CDR3 loop is CASSQRSRGGDTQYF. The DNA for the CDR3 is TGTGCCAGCAGCCAACGGTCACGCGGGGGAGATACGCAGTATTTT.

This clone was picked up one time. The rearrangement links TRBV5-4 to TRBJ2-4, with 9 nucleotides matching TRBD1. V was clipped by 4 bases and J by 11 bases; unmatched bases: 13. The CDR3 is 15 amino acids. Per the germline V gene, CDR1 is SGHNT and CDR2 is YYREEE (reference sequence). CDR3 region: CASSRDRGDIGVQYF. As DNA, the CDR3 is TGTGCCAGCAGCAGAGACAGGGGGGATATTGGGGTTCAGTACTTC. The whole variable domain, remainder taken from reference TRBV5-4 and TRBJ2-4, is ETGVTQSPTHLIKTRGQQVTLRCSSQSGHNTVSWYQQALGQGPQFIFQYYREEENGRGNFPPRFSGLQFPNYSSELNVNALELDDSALYLCASSRDRGDIGVQYFGAGTRLSVL.

This chain connects TRBV18 to TRBJ2-3; 8 bases are shared with TRBD2. V gave up 0 bases and J gave up 2 bases; unmatched junction bases: 7. Per the germline V gene, CDR1 is KGHSH and CDR2 is LQKENI. This CDR3 has 17 residues. The CDR3 spells CASSPPSGVFNTDTQYF. In nucleotides, the CDR3 is TGTGCCAGCTCACCACCTAGCGGGGTCTTTAACACAGATACGCAGTATTTT.

The V and J genes are TRBV9 and TRBJ2-2; TRBD2 agrees at 7 bases. In germline, CDR1 is SGDLS, CDR2 YYNGEE. The CDR3 contains 16 residues. Trimming cost V 2 bases and J 7 bases; bases outside gene matches: 11. CDR3 sequence: CASSVPSSGRDGELFF. CDR3 in DNA: TGTGCCAGCAGCGTGCCCTCTAGCGGAAGGGACGGGGAGCTGTTTTTT.

This sequence joins TRBV7-3 and TRBJ1-2; the match to TRBD1 covers 7 bases. This CDR3 has 15 residues. Germline V CDR1 and CDR2: SGHTA, FQGTGA. With V trimmed by 4 bases and J by 3 bases, 8 bases remained unmatched. In DNA, the CDR3 is TGTGCCAGCAGCTCCCAGGGGGGATTGGACTATGGCTACACCTTC. It codes for CASSSQGGLDYGYTF.

In its sample, this clone was seen once. This sequence joins TRBV27 and TRBJ2-1, with 7 bases identical to TRBD1. The germline V gene encodes CDR1 MNHEY and CDR2 SMNVEV (reference sequence). V shed 5 bases, J shed 8 bases, and the junction held 18 bases outside the gene matches. The CDR3 has 17 amino acids. The CDR3 loop is CASSPIKTTGWIDEQFF. CDR3 sequence (DNA): TGTGCCAGCAGTCCCATAAAAACGACAGGGTGGATCGATGAGCAGTTCTTC.

This clone has only a few counts. The genes are TRBV5-4 and TRBJ1-2; 10 nucleotides match TRBD1. The CDR3 spans 17 residues. Germline CDR1 reads SGHNT; CDR2 reads YYREEE (reference sequence). With V trimmed by 0 bases and J by 4 bases, 9 bases remained unmatched. In nucleotides, the CDR3 is TGTGCCAGCAGCTTGGCGCCACCGGGACAGGGGATCTATGGCTACACCTTC. This translates into CASSLAPPGQGIYGYTF. Based on the CDR3 plus reference TRBV5-4 and TRBJ1-2, the full variable domain is ETGVTQSPTHLIKTRGQQVTLRCSSQSGHNTVSWYQQALGQGPQFIFQYYREEENGRGNFPPRFSGLQFPNYSSELNVNALELDDSALYLCASSLAPPGQGIYGYTFGSGTRLTVV.

This clone is medium-sized. In the same sample, other DNA sequences code for this CDR3. V gene TRBV19 combines with J gene TRBJ1-6, with TRBD1 as a possible D gene (6 bases). The V and J ends lost 8 bases and 10 bases respectively, with 15 bases between them. This CDR3 comprises 13 residues. CDR1 LNHDA and CDR2 SQIVND come from the germline V gene (reference sequence). The CDR3 loop is CASCTGKGSPLHF. The CDR3 coding sequence is TGTGCCAGTTGTACAGGGAAGGGATCACCCCTCCACTTT. The full variable domain, with the rest looked up from reference TRBV19 and TRBJ1-6, is DGGITQSPKYLFRKEGQNVTLSCEQNLNHDAMYWYRQDPGQGLRLIYYSQIVNDFQKGDIAEGYSVSREKKESFPLTVTSAQKNPTAFYLCASCTGKGSPLHFGNGTRLTVT.

This clone was counted a few times. J is TRBJ1-1 and V is TRBV7-9; D is uncertain. V was pared by 3 bases and J by 5 bases, with 7 bases between. From germline, CDR1 is SEHNR and CDR2 FQNEAQ (reference sequence). CDR3 length: 12 residues. The CDR3 here is CASSFERTEAFF. The CDR3 DNA is TGTGCCAGCAGCTTCGAGAGGACTGAAGCTTTCTTT.

The rearrangement joins TRBV7-2 to TRBJ1-1, with a possible D match to TRBD1 (6 bases). The V end lost 4 bases, the J end lost 4 bases, and 13 bases lay between the germline ends. CDR1 and CDR2 (germline): SGHTA, FQGNSA. This CDR3 is built from 14 residues. In DNA, the CDR3 is TGTGCCAGCAGCTCCAGGACAGCAATCACTGAAGCTTTCTTT. Amino acids: CASSSRTAITEAFF.

V usage is TRBV6-5 and J usage is TRBJ2-3; D remains unclear. The ends were cut back, 6 bases at V and 6 bases at J, with 10 bases in the middle. The CDR3 runs 12 residues. CDR1 is MNHEY, CDR2 SVGAGI, per germline. Here the CDR3 reads CASSNSVDTQYF. The DNA for the CDR3 is TGTGCCAGCAGCAATAGTGTGGATACGCAGTATTTT.